The rows below give T cell receptor beta chains drawn from one sample of a study of blood T cell repertoires in COVID-19. Only in-frame clones appear in the TCRdb table, and some are missing; sequencing was by immunoSEQ multiplex PCR. The sample holds under 200,000 clones, about 89% seen once. The specimen was PBMCs or T cells enriched from blood (not recorded which). These receptors were obtained from a woman younger than 30 who had recovered from COVID-19. CDR3s include the opening cysteine and the closing phenylalanine or tryptophan. Each record gives: J gene, D gene, clone size, V gene, CDR3 DNA, CDR3 protein. D genes are given only for firm matches. Rows give clone size only sometimes, using once, few, many, or a class for an expanded clone.

J: TRBJ1-6; D: TRBD1; size: NA; V: TRBV19; DNA: TGTGCCAGTAGGACCGGGACAGGGGCTTCACCCCTCCACTTT; CDR3: CASRTGTGASPLHF
J: TRBJ1-4; D: NA; size: NA; V: TRBV28; DNA: TGTGCCAGCAGGCTCGGAGGGGAGGAAAAACTGTTTTTT; CDR3: CASRLGGEEKLFF
J: TRBJ1-1; D: TRBD1; size: NA; V: TRBV23-1; DNA: TGCGCCAGCAGCCTGACAGGGGTAGGCACTGAAGCTTTCTTT; CDR3: CASSLTGVGTEAFF
J: TRBJ2-3; D: NA; size: NA; V: TRBV12-3/TRBV12-4; DNA: TGTGCCAGCCTAAGTACCCACACAGATACGCAGTATTTT; CDR3: CASLSTHTDTQYF
J: TRBJ1-1; D: TRBD1; size: NA; V: TRBV27; DNA: TGTGCCAGCAGAGCGACAGGGGCCCCTGAAGCTTTCTTT; CDR3: CASRATGAPEAFF
J: TRBJ1-4; D: TRBD1; size: NA; V: TRBV3-1/TRBV3-2; DNA: TGTGCCAGCAGCCAAGGGGGACAGGGGGGACCTCGAAAACTGTTTTTT; CDR3: CASSQGGQGGPRKLFF
J: TRBJ2-5; D: TRBD1; size: NA; V: TRBV2; DNA: TGTGCCAGCCACCTTTCGGACAGGGTAACGGAGACCCAGTACTTC; CDR3: CASHLSDRVTETQYF
J: TRBJ2-7; D: TRBD1; size: NA; V: TRBV29-1; DNA: TGCAGCGTTGCTGGAGGGACAGGGGACGAGCAGTACTTC; CDR3: CSVAGGTGDEQYF
J: TRBJ2-7; D: NA; size: NA; V: TRBV5-6; DNA: TGTGCCAGCAGCCAAAACCGGGTCTACGAGCAGTACTTC; CDR3: CASSQNRVYEQYF
J: TRBJ1-1; D: NA; size: NA; V: TRBV3-1/TRBV3-2; DNA: TGTGCCAGCAGCCAGATGGGGGGCACTGAAGCTTTCTTT; CDR3: CASSQMGGTEAFF
J: TRBJ1-2; D: NA; size: NA; V: TRBV5-5; DNA: TGTGCCAGCAGCTTGCACCCCGCAGCTAACTATGGCTACACCTTC; CDR3: CASSLHPAANYGYTF
J: TRBJ2-5; D: TRBD2; size: NA; V: TRBV7-9; DNA: TGTGCCAGCAGCCCCCTGGCGGGGGGGCCGAAGACCCAGTACTTC; CDR3: CASSPLAGGPKTQYF
J: TRBJ2-7; D: NA; size: NA; V: TRBV28; DNA: TGTGCCAGCGGGGGAGGACAAGGAGGGGCCGGGCAGTACTTC; CDR3: CASGGGQGGAGQYF
J: TRBJ2-1; D: NA; size: once; V: TRBV7-2; DNA: TGTGCCAGCAGCCCAACAGGGTATGAGCAGTTCTTC; CDR3: CASSPTGYEQFF
J: TRBJ1-5; D: TRBD1; size: NA; V: TRBV6-1; DNA: TGTGCCAGCAGTGAGGGGGCCACAGGGGGCATGTATCAGCCCCAGCATTTT; CDR3: CASSEGATGGMYQPQHF
J: TRBJ1-4; D: TRBD1; size: NA; V: TRBV28; DNA: TGTGCCAGCACCGTGGACAGGGTAGGGGAAAAACTGTTTTTT; CDR3: CASTVDRVGEKLFF
J: TRBJ1-1; D: TRBD1; size: NA; V: TRBV10-3; DNA: TGTGCCATCGCTCCGGGACAGGGGAACACTGAAGCTTTCTTT; CDR3: CAIAPGQGNTEAFF
J: TRBJ1-5; D: NA; size: NA; V: TRBV19; DNA: TGTGCCAGTAGTATCCAGGGGAAGGACAATCAGCCCCAGCATTTT; CDR3: CASSIQGKDNQPQHF
J: TRBJ2-2; D: TRBD1; size: NA; V: TRBV7-9; DNA: TGTGCCAGCAGCTCGAAACAGGGGCCCGATGGGTTTAACACCGGGGAGCTGTTTTTT; CDR3: CASSSKQGPDGFNTGELFF
J: TRBJ2-1; D: NA; size: NA; V: TRBV9; DNA: TGTGCCAGCAGCATTACGGGACATCTGGGTGCTGAGCAGTTCTTC; CDR3: CASSITGHLGAEQFF
J: TRBJ1-2; D: NA; size: NA; V: TRBV3-1/TRBV3-2; DNA: TGTGCCAGCAGCCAACTTACAGGGTATGGCTACACCTTC; CDR3: CASSQLTGYGYTF
J: TRBJ2-2; D: NA; size: once; V: TRBV6-5; DNA: TGTGCCAGCAGCCCCCAGGGGAGCACCGGGGAGCTGTTTTTT; CDR3: CASSPQGSTGELFF
J: TRBJ1-4; D: TRBD1; size: NA; V: TRBV29-1; DNA: TGCAGCGTTGATCTAGGGGGCGGGCTCAGTGAAAAACTGTTTTTT; CDR3: CSVDLGGGLSEKLFF
J: TRBJ1-5; D: NA; size: NA; V: TRBV3-1/TRBV3-2; DNA: TGTGCCAGCAGCCAAGATTCGGACAAGGGTAGCAATCAGCCCCAGCATTTT; CDR3: CASSQDSDKGSNQPQHF
J: TRBJ1-6; D: TRBD1; size: NA; V: TRBV7-3; DNA: TGTGCCAGCAGCTTATCGGGACAGAATAATTCACCCCTCCACTTT; CDR3: CASSLSGQNNSPLHF
J: TRBJ1-6; D: TRBD1; size: NA; V: TRBV28; DNA: TGTGCCAGCGGCCAACCGGGACAGGGTGATTCACCCCTCCACTTT; CDR3: CASGQPGQGDSPLHF
J: TRBJ2-7; D: TRBD1; size: NA; V: TRBV12-3/TRBV12-4; DNA: TGTGCCAGCAGTTCGGACAGGGGACACGAGCAGTACTTC; CDR3: CASSSDRGHEQYF
J: TRBJ2-5; D: NA; size: once; V: TRBV12-5; DNA: TGTGCTAGTGCCCTCCCCCCGGGGAAAGAGACCCAGTACTTC; CDR3: CASALPPGKETQYF
J: TRBJ2-1; D: TRBD1; size: few; V: TRBV4-1; DNA: TGCGCCAGCAGCCACCTAGTAGACAGGGATGATGAGCAGTTCTTC; CDR3: CASSHLVDRDDEQFF
J: TRBJ1-1; D: NA; size: NA; V: TRBV5-1; DNA: TGCGCCAGCAGCGGGTCAGACATTGGCGGGATTAAGAAGAACACTGAAGCTTTCTTT; CDR3: CASSGSDIGGIKKNTEAFF
J: TRBJ1-5; D: TRBD1; size: NA; V: TRBV30; DNA: TGTGCCTGGAGTACAGGGGAGCATTATAGCAATCAGCCCCAGCATTTT; CDR3: CAWSTGEHYSNQPQHF
J: TRBJ2-1; D: TRBD2; size: NA; V: TRBV9; DNA: TGTGCCAGCAGCGTGGACCTAGCGGTTGCCTACAATGAGCAGTTCTTC; CDR3: CASSVDLAVAYNEQFF
J: TRBJ2-2; D: NA; size: NA; V: TRBV27; DNA: TGTGCCAGCAGTTACAGGGTGTCCAACACCGGGGAGCTGTTTTTT; CDR3: CASSYRVSNTGELFF
J: TRBJ2-6; D: NA; size: few; V: TRBV7-9; DNA: TGTGCCAGCAGCTTAGGGGGCCCTGGGGCCAACGTCCTGACTTTC; CDR3: CASSLGGPGANVLTF
J: TRBJ1-1; D: NA; size: NA; V: TRBV3-1/TRBV3-2; DNA: TGTGCCAGCAGTACACAGGAGTCCACTGAAGCTTTCTTT; CDR3: CASSTQESTEAFF
J: TRBJ1-1; D: TRBD1; size: NA; V: TRBV6-5; DNA: TGTGCCAGCCAGGGACAGCCGAACACTGAAGCTTTCTTT; CDR3: CASQGQPNTEAFF
J: TRBJ2-3; D: NA; size: NA; V: TRBV28; DNA: TGTGCCAGCAGTCTATTAGCAGATACGCAGTATTTT; CDR3: CASSLLADTQYF
J: TRBJ1-4; D: TRBD1; size: NA; V: TRBV19; DNA: TGTGCCAGTAGTGTGGAGGGGGCCACACTAAATGAAAAACTGTTTTTT; CDR3: CASSVEGATLNEKLFF
J: TRBJ1-5; D: NA; size: NA; V: TRBV4-1; DNA: TGCGCCAGCAGCCCTAGCCCGGACAGAGCTAATCAGCCCCAGCATTTT; CDR3: CASSPSPDRANQPQHF
J: TRBJ1-2; D: NA; size: NA; V: TRBV6-5; DNA: TGTGCCAGCCGTAGGACGCGGGGGCCACAGGGCTACACCTTC; CDR3: CASRRTRGPQGYTF
J: TRBJ2-4; D: NA; size: NA; V: TRBV27; DNA: TGTGCCAGCAGTACGGCAATCCCGGGTGGAATTCAGTACTTC; CDR3: CASSTAIPGGIQYF
J: TRBJ1-1; D: NA; size: NA; V: TRBV19; DNA: TGTGCCAGTAGTATGACAGTTCTGAACACTGAAGCTTTCTTT; CDR3: CASSMTVLNTEAFF
J: TRBJ1-1; D: TRBD1; size: NA; V: TRBV11-2; DNA: TGTGCCAGCAGCTTTGCCGGAACAGGGGCCGAAGCTTTCTTT; CDR3: CASSFAGTGAEAFF
J: TRBJ2-7; D: TRBD1; size: NA; V: TRBV4-1; DNA: TGCGCCAGCAGTACCGGGACAGGGGACTACGAGCAGTACTTC; CDR3: CASSTGTGDYEQYF
J: TRBJ2-1; D: NA; size: NA; V: TRBV5-1; DNA: TGCGCCAGCCTCGAACAGGGTCGCAATGAGCAGTTCTTC; CDR3: CASLEQGRNEQFF
J: TRBJ2-7; D: TRBD1; size: NA; V: TRBV27; DNA: TGTGCCAGCAGTTCTCAGGACAGGGTCCACGAGCAGTACTTC; CDR3: CASSSQDRVHEQYF
J: TRBJ2-7; D: TRBD2; size: NA; V: TRBV3-1/TRBV3-2; DNA: TGTGCCAGCAGCCGACAGGCGGGGGGAGGGAGCGAGCAGTACTTC; CDR3: CASSRQAGGGSEQYF
J: TRBJ1-1; D: TRBD1; size: NA; V: TRBV6-4; DNA: TGTGCCAGCAGTGATAACAGGGGCACTGAAGCTTTCTTT; CDR3: CASSDNRGTEAFF
J: TRBJ2-1; D: TRBD2; size: NA; V: TRBV9; DNA: TGTGCCAGCAGCGTAGGACTAGCGGAAAGCTCCTACAATGAGCAGTTCTTC; CDR3: CASSVGLAESSYNEQFF
J: TRBJ2-2; D: NA; size: NA; V: TRBV11-3; DNA: TGTGCCAGCAGCTTAGAAGAGATGGGACAAGACACCGGGGAGCTGTTTTTT; CDR3: CASSLEEMGQDTGELFF
J: TRBJ1-2; D: NA; size: NA; V: TRBV28; DNA: TGTGCCACCACAGGGTCTCGGGGCTACACCTTC; CDR3: CATTGSRGYTF
J: TRBJ2-5; D: TRBD2; size: NA; V: TRBV19; DNA: TGTGCCAGTAGTATGATAGCGGGGTATAGAGAGACCCAGTACTTC; CDR3: CASSMIAGYRETQYF